The rows below give T cell receptor beta chains drawn from one sample of a study of siplizumab effects on memory and regulatory T cells. Clones were sequenced by immunoSEQ multiplex PCR, and TCRdb holds only the in-frame ones, with some missing. Found here are approximately 100,000 clones, around 94% of them singletons; the top ten hold approximately 0.66%. Sequencing used Tregs sorted from blood. These receptor sequences come from a human donor in good health. Both conserved end residues are part of each CDR3. D genes are given only for firm matches. Clone size is given for some rows only: seen once, a few or many times, or a class if the clone is expanded.

TRBV10-1	NA	NA	TRBJ2-7	TGCGCCAGCAGTGCACAGGGTTCTACGAAGCAGTACTTC	CASSAQGSTKQYF
TRBV7-9	NA	NA	TRBJ2-1	TGTGCCAGCAGCTTAGGGGGCTTGCACGTCCACAATGAGCAGTTCTTC	CASSLGGLHVHNEQFF
TRBV7-2	NA	NA	TRBJ2-3	TGTGCCAGCAGCCCCCACAGGGCAGATACGCAGTATTTT	CASSPHRADTQYF
TRBV5-4	NA	NA	TRBJ1-2	TGTGCCAGCAGCTTGGCCGCAAGGGAAGGCTACACCTTC	CASSLAAREGYTF
TRBV18	NA	once	TRBJ2-5	TGTGCCAGCTCACCGCTAGAAGAAGAGACCCAGTACTTC	CASSPLEEETQYF
TRBV27	NA	once	TRBJ1-1	TGTGCCAGCAGTTGGCGGCCCGGGATGAACACTGAAGCTTTCTTT	CASSWRPGMNTEAFF
TRBV7-2	NA	NA	TRBJ1-6	TGTGCCAGCAGCTTTCTAAGAGGGGCTTCCTATAATTCACCCCTCCACTTT	CASSFLRGASYNSPLHF
TRBV11-3	NA	NA	TRBJ2-1	TGTGCCAGCAGCGTAACAGGGTCTCGCTACAATGAGCAGTTCTTC	CASSVTGSRYNEQFF
TRBV4-1	TRBD2	NA	TRBJ2-2	TGCGCCAGCAGCCCCAGCGGGAGAGATACCGGGGAGCTGTTTTTT	CASSPSGRDTGELFF
TRBV7-9	NA	NA	TRBJ2-5	TGTGCCAGCAGCTCCGTAGGAGAGACCCAGTACTTC	CASSSVGETQYF
TRBV28	TRBD2	NA	TRBJ2-3	TGTGCCAGCAGGCAACCGGGACTAGCAACAGATACGCAGTATTTT	CASRQPGLATDTQYF
TRBV7-9	NA	NA	TRBJ1-1	TGTGCCAGCAGCTTAGGGGGCTACAAGAACACTGAAGCTTTCTTT	CASSLGGYKNTEAFF
TRBV19	TRBD2	NA	TRBJ2-3	TGTGCCAGTGGGAAAATAGGACTAGCGGGAGTGGCAGATACGCAGTATTTT	CASGKIGLAGVADTQYF
TRBV12-5	TRBD2	NA	TRBJ2-1	TGTGCTAGTGTCCCTCCGGGGACTAGCGGGAGGAATGAGCAGTTCTTC	CASVPPGTSGRNEQFF
TRBV10-2	NA	NA	TRBJ2-1	TGCGCCAGCAGTGAGTCGAAACCTAGAAAGAATGAGCAGTTCTTC	CASSESKPRKNEQFF
TRBV6-1	NA	few	TRBJ1-3	TGTGCCAGCAGTGTAGACTCAAGCTCTGGAAACACCATATATTTT	CASSVDSSSGNTIYF
TRBV11-2	NA	NA	TRBJ1-2	TGTGCCAGCAGCCCATCCGGGCCCTATGGCTACACCTTC	CASSPSGPYGYTF
TRBV4-1	NA	NA	TRBJ1-5	TGCGCCAGCAGCCAATTGCCTGCCCGTATCAATCAGCCCCAGCATTTT	CASSQLPARINQPQHF
TRBV5-6	NA	NA	TRBJ2-3	TGTGCCAGCAGCTTGGCAGGGCGCGCTTCGTTTCCGTATTTT	CASSLAGRASFPYF
TRBV18	TRBD2	NA	TRBJ2-2	TGTGCCAGCTCACCTCCTAGCGGGAGGGGACCCGGGGAGCTGTTTTTT	CASSPPSGRGPGELFF
TRBV18	NA	NA	TRBJ2-6	TGTGCCAGCTCACCAGGGACCCTTAGCTCTGGGGCCAACGTCCTGACTTTC	CASSPGTLSSGANVLTF
TRBV7-9	TRBD2	NA	TRBJ2-7	TGTGCCAGCAGCCCACGGACTAGCGGCCTTTACGAGCAGTACTTC	CASSPRTSGLYEQYF
TRBV5-1	NA	NA	TRBJ2-5	TGCGCCAGCAGCTTCTCGGTCAGCCAAGAGACCCAGTACTTC	CASSFSVSQETQYF
TRBV30	NA	NA	TRBJ2-2	TGTGCCTGGATGGGAGAAGTTATAGGGACCGGGGAGCTGTTTTTT	CAWMGEVIGTGELFF
TRBV6-6	TRBD2	NA	TRBJ2-1	TGTGCCAGCAGCCGAGGAGGACTAGCGGGAGGGCCCGAGCAGTTCTTC	CASSRGGLAGGPEQFF
TRBV6-5	NA	NA	TRBJ2-7	TGTGCCAGCAGCTTGACTTATAGCGCCTACGAGCAGTACTTC	CASSLTYSAYEQYF
TRBV28	NA	NA	TRBJ1-2	TGTGCCAGCAGTCCTCTTTCGTTCATTGGCTACACCTTC	CASSPLSFIGYTF
TRBV19	NA	NA	TRBJ2-1	TGTGCCAGTAGTACCTCCCGCCTCACGACGTACAATGAGCAGTTCTTC	CASSTSRLTTYNEQFF
TRBV11-2	NA	NA	TRBJ1-5	TGTGCCAGCAGCTTAGACCGGAGTCAGCCCCAGCATTTT	CASSLDRSQPQHF
TRBV7-2	NA	NA	TRBJ1-4	TGTGCCAGCAGCTTACTTGGGGGGTGGGAAGAAAAACTGTTTTTT	CASSLLGGWEEKLFF
TRBV15	NA	NA	TRBJ2-1	TGTGCCACCAGCAGAGGGACAAACTCCTACAATGAGCAGTTCTTC	CATSRGTNSYNEQFF
TRBV6-1	NA	NA	TRBJ1-2	TGTGCCAGCAGTGAAGTACGACTCAGCTACACCTTC	CASSEVRLSYTF
TRBV5-6	NA	NA	TRBJ1-1	TGTGCCAGCAGCTTGGTCCCGACAGGCTCCTACCTGAACACTGAAGCTTTCTTT	CASSLVPTGSYLNTEAFF
TRBV2	NA	NA	TRBJ2-6	TGTGCCAGCAGTGAAGCGGCCCACTCTGGGGCCAACGTCCTGACTTTC	CASSEAAHSGANVLTF
TRBV18	TRBD2	NA	TRBJ2-7	TGTGCCAGCTCACCCCCCGGGGGGTCAGGCTCCTACGAGCAGTACTTC	CASSPPGGSGSYEQYF
TRBV6-6	TRBD2	NA	TRBJ2-3	TGTGCCAGCAATTTAGCGGGAGGGCCAGATACGCAGTATTTT	CASNLAGGPDTQYF
TRBV30	NA	NA	TRBJ2-6	TGTGCCTGGAGTTCGTACAGGGCCCCTGGGGCCAACGTCCTGACTTTC	CAWSSYRAPGANVLTF
TRBV10-1	TRBD1	once	TRBJ2-3	TGCGCCAGCAGCCGGGGACAGGGGGTAGATACGCAGTATTTT	CASSRGQGVDTQYF
TRBV5-1	NA	NA	TRBJ1-1	TGCGCCAGCAGCTTCGGGACGGGGGACACTGAAGCTTTCTTT	CASSFGTGDTEAFF
TRBV5-6	NA	NA	TRBJ1-1	TGTGCCAGCAGCTTGTACGGGGGTCGCACTGAAGCTTTCTTT	CASSLYGGRTEAFF
TRBV15	NA	NA	TRBJ2-6	TGTGCCACCAGCAGAGATAGGGACACTGCCGGATCGGGGGCCAACGTCCTGACTTTC	CATSRDRDTAGSGANVLTF
TRBV7-8	NA	NA	TRBJ2-3	TGTGCCAGCAGCCCACGTGTTTCGGCAGATACGCAGTATTTT	CASSPRVSADTQYF
TRBV11-2	NA	NA	TRBJ2-1	TGTGCCAGCAGCTTACTATACTCCTACAATGAGCAGTTCTTC	CASSLLYSYNEQFF
TRBV7-9	NA	NA	TRBJ2-7	TGTGCCAGCAGCTCCTCAGGAATCTCCTACGAGCAGTACTTC	CASSSSGISYEQYF
TRBV27	TRBD2	NA	TRBJ2-1	TGTGCCAGCTATCCGGGACTAGCGGGATACAATGAGCAGTTCTTC	CASYPGLAGYNEQFF
TRBV5-4	NA	NA	TRBJ2-7	TGTGCCAGCAGCTTGGAGCTGGGTGCCTCCGAGCAGTACTTC	CASSLELGASEQYF
TRBV27	TRBD1	NA	TRBJ1-5	TGTGCCAGCAGTTTAAGACAGGGGAATCAGCCCCAGCATTTT	CASSLRQGNQPQHF
TRBV10-3	NA	NA	TRBJ2-3	TGTGCCACCGGATCACAGGTGGGAACTTATACGCAGTATTTT	CATGSQVGTYTQYF
TRBV19	NA	NA	TRBJ2-4	TGTGCCAGTATGGCGACAGGTTCGGGAGGAAACATTCAGTACTTC	CASMATGSGGNIQYF